What follows are 24 T cell receptor beta chains derived from one specimen sequenced in a study of PD-1 blockade in classical Hodgkin lymphoma. Stated time point: cycle 4 day 1 (C4D1), after five to seven weeks of nivolumab. Each patient experienced a relapse that followed autologous stem cell transplantation, and brentuximab vedotin exposure varied. Sequencing used immunoSEQ multiplex PCR; TCRdb keeps in-frame clones, though not all of them. The profile shows 40,000 to 55,000 clones, nearly 80% of them singletons. The sample consisted of peripheral blood mononuclear cells (PBMCs), taken before the fourth cycle of nivolumab. All receptors derive from a human donor with classical Hodgkin lymphoma.

The chain employs TRBV7-2 and TRBJ1-4, with D unresolved. The germline CDR1 and CDR2 sequences are SGHTA and FQGNSA. V was cut by 0 bases and J by 6 bases, with 8 bases left in between. The CDR3 spans 14 residues. CDR3 sequence: CASSLATSDEKLFF. CDR3 DNA: TGTGCCAGCAGCTTAGCCACCTCCGATGAAAAACTGTTTTTT.

This clone was detected a few times. Additional DNA sequences in this sample encode the identical CDR3. The chain combines TRBV19 with TRBJ2-7; D possibly matches TRBD1 or TRBD2 (6 bases each). The CDR3 loop spans 14 amino acids. The V gene lost 5 bases and the J gene lost 0 bases, with 11 bases spanning the gap. Germline CDR1 LNHDA, CDR2 SQIVND (reference sequence). As DNA, the CDR3 is TGTGCCAGTAGTCGGGGGCTTAGCTCCTACGAGCAGTACTTC. This encodes CASSRGLSSYEQYF.

The chain carries TRBV4-1 and TRBJ2-3; 10 bases align to TRBD1. Per the germline V gene, CDR1 is MGHRA and CDR2 is YSYEKL. The length of the CDR3 is 14 residues. V shed 9 bases and J 4 bases; nucleotides not matched to a gene: 7. CDR3 loop: CARGRDRGSDTQYF. The CDR3 region has the DNA TGCGCCAGGGGACGGGACAGGGGATCAGATACGCAGTATTTT.

J is TRBJ2-1 and V is TRBV27; 8 bases line up with TRBD2. J was trimmed by 10 bases and V by 1 base; bases with no gene match: 21. This CDR3 spans 19 amino acids. The V gene's germline CDR1 is MNHEY and CDR2 SMNVEV (reference sequence). The CDR3 loop reads CASSLLVPGGAGPAGEQFF. DNA of the CDR3: TGTGCCAGCAGTTTATTGGTTCCGGGGGGGGCGGGCCCAGCGGGCGAGCAGTTCTTC.

Here the CDR3 DNA reads TGTGCCAGCTCCGGACAGGTGAACACTGAAGCTTTCTTT. Translation gives CASSGQVNTEAFF. The chain carries TRBV18 and TRBJ1-1; 7 bases are shared with TRBD1. The V gene's germline CDR1 is KGHSH and CDR2 LQKENI. V gave up 6 bases and J gave up 0 bases; unmatched junction bases: 1. The CDR3 is made up of 13 amino acids.

The chain links TRBV10-3 to TRBJ1-3, with D possibly matching TRBD1 (5 bases). The CDR3 consists of 19 residues. Trimming removed 3 bases from V and 2 bases from J, with 23 bases in between. Germline CDR1 is ENHRY and CDR2 is SYGVKD. The CDR3 DNA is TGTGCCATCAGTGACTCTCGGAGCGCCAAGGAGGACACTGGAAACACCATATATTTT. Translating gives CAISDSRSAKEDTGNTIYF.

The V gene is TRBV5-5, the J gene TRBJ2-7; possibly TRBD1 for D (5 bases). V lost 7 bases to trimming and J lost 0 bases, with 14 bases between them. CDR1 and CDR2 from the germline V gene are SGHKS and YYEKEE (reference sequence). CDR3 length: 14 amino acids. The CDR3 sequence: CASGAAHSSYEQYF. DNA for the CDR3: TGTGCCAGCGGGGCAGCTCACAGCTCCTACGAGCAGTACTTC.

The V call is TRBV5-1, the J call TRBJ2-5, with TRBD2 matching 15 bases. CDR1 and CDR2 from the germline V gene are SGHRS and YFSETQ. CDR3 length: 15 amino acids. Germline trimming cut 9 bases from V and 5 bases from J; bases unmatched to any gene: 8. For the CDR3, the DNA is TGCGCCACCCCCGGGACTAGCGGGGGGTTGGAGACCCAGTACTTC. Translation: CATPGTSGGLETQYF.

The rearrangement joins TRBV2 to TRBJ2-1, with 12 bases identical to TRBD2. Germline assignment: CDR1 SNHLY and CDR2 FYNNEI. The CDR3 contains 13 residues. J lost 9 bases, V lost 7 bases, and 4 bases had no gene match. CDR3 coding DNA: TGTGCCAGCAACGTGGGACTAGCGGGTGAGCAGTTCTTC. It yields the protein CASNVGLAGEQFF.

The chain couples TRBV6-6 to TRBJ2-2; 9 nucleotides match TRBD2. From germline, CDR1 is MNHNY and CDR2 SVGAGI (reference sequence). The CDR3 covers 15 residues. With V trimmed by 5 bases and J by 7 bases, 8 bases remained unmatched. The CDR3 loop is CASSRLGLAGGELFF. The CDR3 DNA follows: TGTGCCAGCAGTCGCTTGGGACTAGCAGGCGGGGAGCTGTTTTTT.

This chain links TRBV7-2 with TRBJ1-5, with a weak D call TRBD1 (5 bases). In germline, CDR1 is SGHTA, CDR2 FQGNSA. CDR3 size: 17 residues. The germline V and J ends were trimmed by 1 base and 4 bases, with 17 bases remaining between them. The CDR3 DNA is TGTGCCAGCAGCTTAGTAGGGGTCGGGCTGGGAAATCAGCCCCAGCATTTT. The encoded protein is CASSLVGVGLGNQPQHF.

The V gene is TRBV5-1, the J gene TRBJ2-7; TRBD1 is a possible D gene (6 bases). V lost 2 bases to trimming and J lost 0 bases, with 18 bases between them. The CDR3 covers 17 residues. Germline V gene sequence: CDR1 SGHRS, CDR2 YFSETQ. The CDR3 loop is CASSLQATTGDSYEQYF. In DNA form, the CDR3 reads TGCGCCAGCAGCTTACAAGCGACGACAGGCGACTCCTACGAGCAGTACTTC.

This clone was picked up a small number of times. This chain joins TRBV5-1 and TRBJ2-3; TRBD1 aligns across 7 bases. J was trimmed by 7 bases and V by 2 bases; bases with no gene match: 1. The germline gives CDR1 SGHRS, CDR2 YFSETQ. The CDR3 loop spans 12 amino acids. The CDR3 bases are TGCGCCAGCAGCTTACAGGGGTATACGCAGTATTTT. Protein product: CASSLQGYTQYF.

The chain uses TRBV7-2 and TRBJ1-6; D not resolved. The V end lost 4 bases, the J end lost 8 bases, and 21 bases lay between the germline ends. CDR3 length: 17 residues. CDR1 SGHTA and CDR2 FQGNSA come from the germline V gene. In DNA form, the CDR3 reads TGTGCCAGCAGCTCCACTAGGGCCGCACTGGTGGATTCACCCCTCCACTTT. This gives the protein CASSSTRAALVDSPLHF.

The V gene is TRBV4-2, the J gene TRBJ2-1; a possible D gene is TRBD2 (6 bases). The length of the CDR3 is 16 residues. The V end was cut by 1 base, the J end by 10 bases, with 20 bases between. Germline V gene sequence: CDR1 LGHNA, CDR2 YNFKEQ. The CDR3 loop is CASSQAGSGYPEEQFF. CDR3 bases: TGTGCCAGCAGCCAAGCGGGGAGCGGGTACCCTGAGGAGCAGTTCTTC.

The chain carries TRBV11-3 and TRBJ1-3; TRBD1 agrees at 8 bases. Germline CDR1 is SGHNT and CDR2 is YENEEA. The CDR3 extends over 17 amino acids. Trimming removed 5 bases from V and 0 bases from J; junction bases left unmatched: 9. The chain's CDR3 is CASSLVAGGSSGNTIYF. Written as DNA, the CDR3 is TGTGCCAGCAGCCTGGTGGCAGGGGGCTCCTCTGGAAACACCATATATTTT.

The V and J genes are TRBV11-1 and TRBJ2-3; 9 nucleotides align to TRBD2. This CDR3 contains 14 residues. V dropped 2 bases and J dropped 3; count of bases not matched to a gene: 0. Germline values: CDR1 SGHAT, CDR2 FQDESV (reference sequence). CDR3 amino acids: CASSLLAGTDTQYF. The CDR3 DNA reads TGTGCCAGCAGCTTACTAGCGGGGACAGATACGCAGTATTTT.

The chain joins TRBV9 to TRBJ1-3; D gene unclear. Germline V CDR1 and CDR2: SGDLS, YYNGEE. Trimming took off 1 base at V and 0 bases at J, with 8 bases between the two ends. The CDR3 runs to 15 residues. CDR3 nucleotide sequence: TGTGCCAGCAGCGTAAGCGTCGGCTCTGGAAACACCATATATTTT. Translation gives CASSVSVGSGNTIYF.

V gene TRBV7-9 combines with J gene TRBJ2-1, with 7 bases that match TRBD2. Germline CDR1 and CDR2: SEHNR and FQNEAQ (reference sequence). The ends lost 0 bases at V and 1 base at J; junction bases unmatched: 3. The CDR3 has 16 residues. The CDR3 DNA follows: TGTGCCAGCAGCTTAGCCCTAGCGGCGTCCTACAATGAGCAGTTCTTC. Translating gives CASSLALAASYNEQFF.

The chain uses TRBV7-9 and TRBJ1-1; D might be TRBD1 (6 bases). Germline V gives CDR1 SEHNR, CDR2 FQNEAQ (reference sequence). With 5 bases removed from V and 3 bases from J, the gap between germline ends came to 10 bases. CDR3 length: 13 residues. The CDR3 coding sequence is TGTGCCAGCAGCCAAACAGGGTACACTGAAGCTTTCTTT. Protein: CASSQTGYTEAFF.

The chain carries TRBV6-5 and TRBJ2-5; 8 bases line up with TRBD1. CDR3 length: 15 residues. V shed 0 bases and J 9 bases; nucleotides not matched to a gene: 9. Germline values: CDR1 MNHEY, CDR2 SVGAGI. Written as DNA, the CDR3 is TGTGCCAGCAGTTACTCGCGGGACAGGCGTGCGTCCCAGTACTTC. Its translation is CASSYSRDRRASQYF.

The chain couples TRBV5-1 to TRBJ2-1, with D perhaps being TRBD1 or TRBD2 (5 bases each). Between the trimmed V and J ends, which lost 6 bases and 6 bases, there was a span of 13 bases. The CDR3 extends over 13 amino acids. In germline, CDR1 is SGHRS, CDR2 YFSETQ. The CDR3 reads CASNGAIGNEQFF. The DNA for the CDR3 is TGCGCCAGCAACGGGGCTATAGGCAATGAGCAGTTCTTC.

The gene calls are TRBV5-4 and TRBJ2-3, with D perhaps being TRBD1 or TRBD2 (5 bases each). This CDR3 comprises 15 residues. CDR1 SGHNT and CDR2 YYREEE come from the germline V gene (reference sequence). Trimming cost V 4 bases and J 2 bases, with 14 bases left between them. DNA of the CDR3: TGTGCCAGCAGCAGCCGGAACGGGGCCACAGATACGCAGTATTTT. This encodes CASSSRNGATDTQYF.

The J gene is TRBJ2-7, the V gene TRBV5-4; D not certain. CDR3 length: 13 residues. V gave up 0 bases and J gave up 5 bases, with 9 bases separating them. Per the germline V gene, CDR1 is SGHNT and CDR2 is YYREEE (reference sequence). The CDR3: CASSLVAADEQYF. CDR3 sequence (DNA): TGTGCCAGCAGCTTGGTGGCCGCAGACGAGCAGTACTTC.